A single sample gave rise to the 19 T cell receptor beta chains below, sequenced in a study of OX40 agonist ivuxolimab in advanced cancers. Libraries were prepared through the immunoSEQ multiplex PCR assay. The source is immuneACCESS, and TCRdb retained only in-frame sequences with V and J called. Part of the clones is not carried over; for the studies checked, unresolved V genes explain less than half of this, and the remainder is unexplained. The sample table shows approximately 49,000 clones, and around four fifths are seen once. Roughly a quarter of the sample is taken by the ten largest. This material consisted of CD4+ or CD8+ T cells sorted from blood, taken in a trial of the OX40 agonist ivuxolimab. The receptors were gathered from an adult with an advanced solid tumor such as melanoma, head and neck, liver or kidney cancer.

The chain couples TRBV7-9 to TRBJ2-2; a weak D match, TRBD2 (5 bases). The CDR3 is made up of 12 amino acids. Trimming cost V 2 bases and J 7 bases, with 5 bases left between them. Per germline, CDR1 SEHNR and CDR2 FQNEAQ (reference sequence). The CDR3 nucleotides read TGTGCCAGCAGCTTAAGCGGCGGGGAGCTGTTTTTT. Its protein is CASSLSGGELFF.

The genes are TRBV7-9 and TRBJ2-7, with D unclear. The germline V gene has CDR1 SEHNR and CDR2 FQNEAQ (reference sequence). The V end was cut by 4 bases, the J end by 2 bases, with 3 bases between. CDR3 length: 11 residues. The CDR3 spells CASSSTYEQYF. The DNA of the CDR3 is TGTGCCAGCAGCTCAACCTACGAGCAGTACTTC.

The chain employs TRBV7-9 and TRBJ2-1; TRBD1 matches at 7 bases. The CDR3 extends over 12 amino acids. With V trimmed by 6 bases and J by 9 bases, 5 bases remained unmatched. Germline CDR1 reads SEHNR; CDR2 reads FQNEAQ (reference sequence). The chain's CDR3 is CASRTGFGEQFF. CDR3 in DNA: TGTGCCAGCAGGACAGGGTTTGGTGAGCAGTTCTTC.

The J gene is TRBJ2-7, the V gene TRBV5-4; a weak D match, TRBD1 (6 bases). V was trimmed by 3 bases and J by 6 bases, leaving 13 bases between them. The CDR3 extends over 13 amino acids. Germline V gene lookup returns CDR1 SGHNT and CDR2 YYREEE (reference sequence). The CDR3 bases are TGTGCCAGCAGCTCCCGGGTAGGGGGCGAGCAGTACTTC. Protein product: CASSSRVGGEQYF.

The V call is TRBV28, the J call TRBJ2-7; D call uncertain. V lost 3 bases to trimming and J lost 6 bases, with 9 bases between them. This CDR3 has 12 residues. Germline V CDR1 and CDR2: MDHEN, SYDVKM. The CDR3 spells CASSFLRLEQYF. CDR3 sequence (DNA): TGTGCCAGCAGTTTTTTAAGGCTCGAGCAGTACTTC.

The gene calls are TRBV7-2 and TRBJ2-2, with 8 bases identical to TRBD1. Looked up from germline, CDR1 is SGHTA and CDR2 is FQGNSA. This CDR3 region has 15 residues. After removal of 5 bases from V and 1 base from J, the junction contained 3 bases not matched to a gene. CDR3 bases: TGTGCCAGCAGCCTGGACAGGGTGAACACCGGGGAGCTGTTTTTT. As protein: CASSLDRVNTGELFF.

CDR3 in DNA: TGTGCCAGCAGCTTGGTAGGACAGGGCCTCCAAGAGACCCAGTACTTC. It encodes CASSLVGQGLQETQYF. The chain combines TRBV5-6 with TRBJ2-5; 8 nucleotides agree with TRBD1. The germline V gene encodes CDR1 SGHDT and CDR2 YYEEEE. This CDR3 region has 16 residues. The V and J ends lost 0 bases and 1 base, in that order; junction bases with no gene match: 5.

The V gene is TRBV4-3, the J gene TRBJ1-4, with D perhaps matching TRBD1 (5 bases). The ends were cut back, 0 bases at V and 6 bases at J, with 11 bases in the middle. CDR1 and CDR2 from the germline V gene are LGHNA and YSLEER. The CDR3 is made up of 15 amino acids. The CDR3 loop is CASSQDEGLDEKLFF. CDR3 sequence (DNA): TGCGCCAGCAGCCAAGATGAGGGGTTGGATGAAAAACTGTTTTTT.

This clone was detected a few times. Different DNA sequences within this sample yield the same CDR3. This sequence joins TRBV27 and TRBJ2-1; possible D gene TRBD2, 6 bases. This CDR3 has 15 amino acids. Germline CDR1 and CDR2: MNHEY and SMNVEV (reference sequence). The V end was cut by 0 bases, the J end by 3 bases, with 9 bases between. The CDR3 DNA reads as TGTGCCAGCAGTTTATCTCGCGGGGACTACAATGAGCAGTTCTTC. Translating it yields CASSLSRGDYNEQFF.

The rearrangement joins TRBV7-2 to TRBJ2-1; D possibly corresponds to TRBD1 (5 bases). The V gene lost 4 bases and the J gene lost 1 base, with 14 bases spanning the gap. Germline-derived CDR1 and CDR2 are SGHTA and FQGNSA. The CDR3 loop spans 16 amino acids. In DNA form, the CDR3 reads TGTGCCAGCAGCTGGGGCTGGGTCCGTTCCTACAATGAGCAGTTCTTC. Protein product: CASSWGWVRSYNEQFF.

This clone was observed a few times. This chain links TRBV4-1 with TRBJ2-1; TRBD2 is a possible D gene (6 bases). Germline-derived CDR1 and CDR2 are MGHRA and YSYEKL. CDR3 length: 16 amino acids. V lost 3 bases and J 0 bases, leaving 12 bases between the germline ends. CDR3 coding DNA: TGCGCCAGCAGCCAGGGACTGGGAGGCTCCTACAATGAGCAGTTCTTC. This translates into CASSQGLGGSYNEQFF.

This chain uses TRBV4-2 with TRBJ1-1, with D unclear. The V gene's germline CDR1 is LGHNA and CDR2 YNFKEQ. The CDR3 contains 15 residues. The V end was cut by 4 bases, the J end by 2 bases, with 14 bases between. In DNA form, the CDR3 reads TGTGCCAGCAGCCCCGCGCAGGTCGATAACACTGAAGCTTTCTTT. This codes for CASSPAQVDNTEAFF.

CDR3 region: CASSPWDPGREQYF. CDR3 bases: TGCGCCAGCAGCCCCTGGGACCCGGGTCGGGAGCAGTACTTC. The rearrangement joins TRBV5-1 to TRBJ2-7; the D gene could be TRBD1 or TRBD2 (5 bases each). V gave up 4 bases and J gave up 7 bases, with 18 bases separating them. Germline V gene lookup returns CDR1 SGHRS and CDR2 YFSETQ. The length of the CDR3 is 14 residues.

The chain couples TRBV5-6 to TRBJ2-7, with TRBD2 identical over 10 bases. This CDR3 contains 16 residues. The germline V gene has CDR1 SGHDT and CDR2 YYEEEE. J lost 1 base, V lost 1 base, and 5 bases had no gene match. The chain's CDR3 is CASSLWTSGISYEQYF. The CDR3 region has the DNA TGTGCCAGCAGCTTGTGGACTAGCGGTATTTCCTACGAGCAGTACTTC.

The chain uses TRBV6-1 and TRBJ2-7; TRBD1 might be the D (5 bases). Trimming cost V 4 bases and J 2 bases, with 9 bases left between them. The CDR3 extends over 13 amino acids. In germline, CDR1 is MNHNS, CDR2 SASEGT. CDR3 protein: CASSGQSPYEQYF. The DNA of the CDR3 is TGTGCCAGCAGTGGACAGTCCCCCTACGAGCAGTACTTC.

The V gene is TRBV7-9, the J gene TRBJ2-7; 8 nucleotides line up with TRBD2. Looked up from germline, CDR1 is SEHNR and CDR2 is FQNEAQ (reference sequence). The length of the CDR3 is 15 residues. V was pared by 5 bases and J by 3 bases, with 9 bases of the junction left unmatched. CDR3 in DNA: TGTGCCAGCAGCCCGCCCGGCACTAGCGGCTACGAGCAGTACTTC. The encoded protein is CASSPPGTSGYEQYF.

The V call is TRBV4-1, the J call TRBJ2-7; D uncertain. V dropped 4 bases and J dropped 0 bases, with 10 bases sitting between them. CDR1 and CDR2 (germline): MGHRA, YSYEKL. This CDR3 is 14 amino acids long. The CDR3 DNA follows: TGCGCCAGCAGCCCTGACCCAGGCTCCTACGAGCAGTACTTC. It specifies CASSPDPGSYEQYF.

V usage is TRBV29-1 and J usage is TRBJ2-1; D possibly corresponds to TRBD2 (5 bases). V was pared by 6 bases and J by 3 bases, with 12 bases between. CDR1 and CDR2 (germline): SQVTM, ANQGSEA. CDR3 length equals 13 residues. Written as DNA, the CDR3 is TGCAGCGTCCGTTCGAGGGACTACAATGAGCAGTTCTTC. Translated, it gives CSVRSRDYNEQFF.

The chain carries TRBV7-2 and TRBJ2-1, with D uncertain. The V gene lost 5 bases and the J gene lost 7 bases, with 3 bases spanning the gap. The CDR3 sequence is 10 residues long. Germline lookup yields CDR1 SGHTA and CDR2 FQGNSA. The CDR3 region has the DNA TGTGCCAGCAGCGGTAATGAGCAGTTCTTC. As protein: CASSGNEQFF.